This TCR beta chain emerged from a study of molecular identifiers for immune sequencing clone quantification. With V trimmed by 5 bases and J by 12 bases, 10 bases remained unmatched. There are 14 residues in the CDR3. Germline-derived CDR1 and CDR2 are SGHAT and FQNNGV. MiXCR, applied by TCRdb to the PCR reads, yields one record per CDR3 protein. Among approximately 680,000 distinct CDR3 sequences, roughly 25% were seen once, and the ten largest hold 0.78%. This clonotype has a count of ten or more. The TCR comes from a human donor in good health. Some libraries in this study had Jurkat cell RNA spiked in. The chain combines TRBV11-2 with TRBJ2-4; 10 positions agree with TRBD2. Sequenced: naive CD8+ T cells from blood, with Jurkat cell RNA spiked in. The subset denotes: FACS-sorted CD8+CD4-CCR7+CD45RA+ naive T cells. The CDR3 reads CASSLVASGRDQYF. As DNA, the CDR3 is TGTGCCAGCAGCCTAGTCGCTAGCGGGAGAGATCAGTACTTC.